This is a list of T cell receptor beta chains from one sample in a study of T cells after posttransplantation cyclophosphamide. The repertoire was sequenced with immunoSEQ multiplex PCR; TCRdb's copy has only in-frame clones and lacks some. Of approximately 23,000 clones listed, around 97% are singletons. The sequencing sample was made of naive CD4+ T cells sorted from PBMCs. These receptors were taken from a man aged 45 to 65 in good health, CMV-negative, and a related stem cell transplant donor. The CDR3 runs from the conserved cysteine through the conserved F or W. A D gene is named only where the DNA matches it firmly. Rows give clone size only sometimes, using once, few, many, or a class for an expanded clone.

V: TRBV7-6
J: TRBJ1-1
D: -
size: -
DNA: TGTGCCAGCAGCTTTATTCCAGACGAGGACACTGAAGCTTTCTTT
CDR3: CASSFIPDEDTEAFF

V: TRBV12-2
J: TRBJ1-1
D: -
size: -
DNA: TGTGCAAGTCGCTCCCAGGGTAGAACGACTGAAGCTTTCTTT
CDR3: CASRSQGRTTEAFF

V: TRBV5-1
J: TRBJ1-1
D: -
size: -
DNA: TGCGCCAGCAGCTCTAAGAACACTGAAGCTTTCTTT
CDR3: CASSSKNTEAFF

V: TRBV7-6
J: TRBJ1-3
D: -
size: -
DNA: TGTGCCAGCAGCTACCGGGCCCAGGGGACTGGAAACACCATATATTTT
CDR3: CASSYRAQGTGNTIYF

V: TRBV7-3
J: TRBJ1-4
D: -
size: -
DNA: TGTGCCAGCAGCTTACGTCGTAGCGGACTGGAAAAACTGTTTTTT
CDR3: CASSLRRSGLEKLFF

V: TRBV7-8
J: TRBJ2-7
D: -
size: -
DNA: TGTGCCAGTGGTCAGGGATACGAGCAGTACTTC
CDR3: CASGQGYEQYF

V: TRBV30
J: TRBJ2-7
D: -
size: -
DNA: TGTGCCTGGAGTGTCCTCTCCTACGAGCAGTACTTC
CDR3: CAWSVLSYEQYF

V: TRBV6-6
J: TRBJ2-7
D: TRBD2
size: -
DNA: TGTGCCAGCAGTACGACTAGCGGGAGGTCCTACGAGCAGTACTTC
CDR3: CASSTTSGRSYEQYF

V: TRBV19
J: TRBJ1-5
D: -
size: -
DNA: TGTGCCAGTAGTACGGATAATGAGGACTTGAGGTATCATTTT
CDR3: CASSTDNEDLRYHF

V: TRBV7-3
J: TRBJ2-5
D: -
size: once
DNA: TGTGCCAGCAGCTTAATGGGGGGAGAGACCCAGTACTTC
CDR3: CASSLMGGETQYF

V: TRBV7-3
J: TRBJ2-1
D: -
size: -
DNA: TGTGCCAGCAGCTTAGCGGGTTCGGATGAGCAGTTCTTC
CDR3: CASSLAGSDEQFF

V: TRBV7-2
J: TRBJ1-5
D: -
size: -
DNA: TGTGCCAGCAGCCTCGACAACAGGGCCGGAAACCAGCCCCAGCATTTT
CDR3: CASSLDNRAGNQPQHF

V: TRBV29-1
J: TRBJ1-2
D: -
size: -
DNA: TGCAGCGTTGACGCGGGGGGGCAGGGGACGCGCTACACCTTC
CDR3: CSVDAGGQGTRYTF

V: TRBV19
J: TRBJ1-5
D: -
size: -
DNA: TGTGGGGGAGGGCAGGGCAGTCAGCCCCAGCATTTT
CDR3: CGGGQGSQPQHF

V: TRBV7-9
J: TRBJ1-5
D: TRBD1
size: -
DNA: TGTGCCAGCAGCCAAGGGACAGGGGGCGGCCAGCCCCAGCATTTT
CDR3: CASSQGTGGGQPQHF

V: TRBV6-5
J: TRBJ1-1
D: TRBD1
size: -
DNA: TGTGCCAGCAGGCAGGGACAGGAGAACACTGAAGCTTTCTTT
CDR3: CASRQGQENTEAFF

V: TRBV5-6
J: TRBJ1-4
D: -
size: once
DNA: TGTGCCAGCAGCTTTGGCGGCGGGGTGAGAACTAATGAAAAACTGTTTTTT
CDR3: CASSFGGGVRTNEKLFF